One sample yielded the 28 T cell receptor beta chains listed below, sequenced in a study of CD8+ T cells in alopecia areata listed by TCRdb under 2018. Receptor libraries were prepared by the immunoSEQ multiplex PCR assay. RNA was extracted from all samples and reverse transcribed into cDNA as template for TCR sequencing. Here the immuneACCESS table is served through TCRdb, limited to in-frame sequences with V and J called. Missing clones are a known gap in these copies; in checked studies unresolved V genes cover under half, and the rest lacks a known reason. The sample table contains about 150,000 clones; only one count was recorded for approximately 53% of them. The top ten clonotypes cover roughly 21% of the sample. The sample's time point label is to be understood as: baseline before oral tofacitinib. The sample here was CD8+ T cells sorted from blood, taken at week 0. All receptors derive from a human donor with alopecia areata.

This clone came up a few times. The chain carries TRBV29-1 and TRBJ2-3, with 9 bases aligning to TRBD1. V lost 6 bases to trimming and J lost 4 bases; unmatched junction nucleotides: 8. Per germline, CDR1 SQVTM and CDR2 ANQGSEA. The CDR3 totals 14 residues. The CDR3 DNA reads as TGCAGCGTGGTGACAGGGGGTATTGCAGATACGCAGTATTTT. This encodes CSVVTGGIADTQYF.

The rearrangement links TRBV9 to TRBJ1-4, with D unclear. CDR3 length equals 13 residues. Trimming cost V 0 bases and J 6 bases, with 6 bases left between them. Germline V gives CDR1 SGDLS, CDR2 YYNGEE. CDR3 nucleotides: TGTGCCAGCAGCGTAGACGGGGATGAAAAACTGTTTTTT. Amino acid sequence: CASSVDGDEKLFF.

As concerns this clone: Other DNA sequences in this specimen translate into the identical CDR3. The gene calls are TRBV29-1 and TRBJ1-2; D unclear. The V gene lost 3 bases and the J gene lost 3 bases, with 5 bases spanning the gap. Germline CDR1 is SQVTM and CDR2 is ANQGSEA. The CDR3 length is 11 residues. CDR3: CSVDGDYGYTF. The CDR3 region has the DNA TGCAGCGTTGATGGGGACTATGGCTACACCTTC.

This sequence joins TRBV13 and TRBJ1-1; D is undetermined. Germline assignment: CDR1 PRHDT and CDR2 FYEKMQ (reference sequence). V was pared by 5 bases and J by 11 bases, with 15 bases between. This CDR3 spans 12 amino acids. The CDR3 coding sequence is TGTGCCAGCAGCCCCACGGTATCAAGGGCTTTCTTT. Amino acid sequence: CASSPTVSRAFF.

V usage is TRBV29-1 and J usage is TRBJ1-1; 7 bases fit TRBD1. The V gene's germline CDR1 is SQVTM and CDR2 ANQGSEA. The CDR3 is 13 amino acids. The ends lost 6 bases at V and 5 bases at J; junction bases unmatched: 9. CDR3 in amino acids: CSVAEGAGTEAFF. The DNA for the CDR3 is TGCAGCGTCGCCGAGGGGGCAGGGACTGAAGCTTTCTTT.

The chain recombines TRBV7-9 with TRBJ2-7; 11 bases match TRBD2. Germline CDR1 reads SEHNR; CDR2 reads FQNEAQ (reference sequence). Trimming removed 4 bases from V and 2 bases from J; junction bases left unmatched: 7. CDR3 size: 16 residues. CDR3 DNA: TGTGCCAGCAGCTCGACTAGCGGGGTGACCGCCTACGAGCAGTACTTC. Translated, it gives CASSSTSGVTAYEQYF.

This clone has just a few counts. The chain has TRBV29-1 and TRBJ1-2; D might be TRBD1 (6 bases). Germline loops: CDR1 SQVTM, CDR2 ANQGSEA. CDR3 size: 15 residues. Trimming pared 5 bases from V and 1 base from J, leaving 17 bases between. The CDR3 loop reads CSVSLSGDVNYGYTF. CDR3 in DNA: TGCAGCGTTTCCCTATCAGGGGACGTTAACTATGGCTACACCTTC.

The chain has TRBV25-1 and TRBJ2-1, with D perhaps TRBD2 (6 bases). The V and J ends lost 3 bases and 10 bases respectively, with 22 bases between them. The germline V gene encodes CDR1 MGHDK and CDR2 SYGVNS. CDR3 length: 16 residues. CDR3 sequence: CASSDWRGDKSGEQFF. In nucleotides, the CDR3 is TGTGCCAGCAGTGATTGGCGGGGTGATAAATCGGGAGAGCAGTTCTTC. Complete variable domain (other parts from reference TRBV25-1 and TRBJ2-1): EADIYQTPRYLVIGTGKKITLECSQTMGHDKMYWYQQDPGMELHLIHYSYGVNSTEKGDLSSESTVSRIRTEHFPLTLESARPSHTSQYLCASSDWRGDKSGEQFFGPGTRLTVL.

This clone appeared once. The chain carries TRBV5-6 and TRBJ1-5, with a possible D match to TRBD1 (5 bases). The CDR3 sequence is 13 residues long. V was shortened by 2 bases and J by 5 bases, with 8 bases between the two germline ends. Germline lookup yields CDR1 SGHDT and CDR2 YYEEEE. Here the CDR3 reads CASSFAGDQPQHF. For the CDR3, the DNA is TGTGCCAGCAGCTTCGCGGGGGATCAGCCCCAGCATTTT.

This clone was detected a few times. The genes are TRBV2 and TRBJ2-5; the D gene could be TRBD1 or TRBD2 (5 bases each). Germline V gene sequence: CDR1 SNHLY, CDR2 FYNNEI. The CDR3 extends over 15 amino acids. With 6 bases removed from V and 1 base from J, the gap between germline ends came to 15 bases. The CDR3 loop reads CASSRDGLIQETQYF. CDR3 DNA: TGTGCCAGCAGCCGGGACGGATTAATCCAAGAGACCCAGTACTTC.

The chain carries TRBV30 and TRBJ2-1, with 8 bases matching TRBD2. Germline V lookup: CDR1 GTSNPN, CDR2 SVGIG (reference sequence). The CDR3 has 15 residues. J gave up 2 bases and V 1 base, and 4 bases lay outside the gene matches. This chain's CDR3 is CAWSEAGGPYNEQFF. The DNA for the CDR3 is TGTGCCTGGAGTGAGGCGGGGGGTCCCTACAATGAGCAGTTCTTC.

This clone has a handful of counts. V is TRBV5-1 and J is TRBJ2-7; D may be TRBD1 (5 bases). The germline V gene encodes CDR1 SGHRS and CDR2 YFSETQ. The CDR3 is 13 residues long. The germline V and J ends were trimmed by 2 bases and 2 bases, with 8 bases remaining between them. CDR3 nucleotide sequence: TGCGCCAGCAGCTTTGACAGTACCTACGAGCAGTACTTC. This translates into CASSFDSTYEQYF.

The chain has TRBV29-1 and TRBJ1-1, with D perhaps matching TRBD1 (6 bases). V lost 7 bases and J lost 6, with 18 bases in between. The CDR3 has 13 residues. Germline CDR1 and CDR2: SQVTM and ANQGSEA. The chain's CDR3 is CSGRTDALSEAFF. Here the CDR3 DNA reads TGCAGCGGAAGGACAGATGCATTGTCTGAAGCTTTCTTT.

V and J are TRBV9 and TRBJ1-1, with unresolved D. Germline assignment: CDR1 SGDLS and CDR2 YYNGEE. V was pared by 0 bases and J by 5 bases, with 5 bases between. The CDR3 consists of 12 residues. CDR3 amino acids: CASSVVMTEAFF. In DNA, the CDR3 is TGTGCCAGCAGCGTAGTGATGACTGAAGCTTTCTTT.

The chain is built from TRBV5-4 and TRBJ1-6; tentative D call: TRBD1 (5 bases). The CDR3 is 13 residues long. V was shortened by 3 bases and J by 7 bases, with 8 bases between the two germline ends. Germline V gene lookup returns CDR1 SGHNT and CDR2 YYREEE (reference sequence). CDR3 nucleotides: TGTGCCAGCAGCTCGACAGCCAATTCACCCCTCCACTTT. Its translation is CASSSTANSPLHF.

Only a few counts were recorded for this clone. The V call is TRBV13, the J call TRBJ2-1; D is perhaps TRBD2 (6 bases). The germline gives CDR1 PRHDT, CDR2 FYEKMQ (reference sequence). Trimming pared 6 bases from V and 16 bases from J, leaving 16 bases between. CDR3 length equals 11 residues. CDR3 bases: TGTGCCAGCAGTCCCCGCGGGGAGATCTTCTTC. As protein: CASSPRGEIFF.

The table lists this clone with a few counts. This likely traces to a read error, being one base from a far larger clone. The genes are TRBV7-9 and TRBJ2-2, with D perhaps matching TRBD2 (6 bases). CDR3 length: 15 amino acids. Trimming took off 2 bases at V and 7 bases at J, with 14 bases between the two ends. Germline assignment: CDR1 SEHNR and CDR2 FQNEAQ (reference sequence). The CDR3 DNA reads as TGTGCCAGCAGCTTAATGGGGGGAAGCAGCGGGGAGCTGTTTTTT. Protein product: CASSLMGGSSGELFF.

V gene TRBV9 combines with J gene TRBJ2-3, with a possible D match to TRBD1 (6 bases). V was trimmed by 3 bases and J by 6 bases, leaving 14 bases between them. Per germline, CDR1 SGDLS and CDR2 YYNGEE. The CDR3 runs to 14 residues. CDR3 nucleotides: TGTGCCAGCAGCGCCTCAACAGGGTCGGATACGCAGTATTTT. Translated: CASSASTGSDTQYF.

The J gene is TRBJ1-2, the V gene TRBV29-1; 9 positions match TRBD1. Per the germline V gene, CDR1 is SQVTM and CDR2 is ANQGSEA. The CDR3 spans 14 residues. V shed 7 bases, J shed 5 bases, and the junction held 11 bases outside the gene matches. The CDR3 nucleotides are TGCAGCGCCGAGGAACAGGGGGCCCTTTATGGCTACACCTTC. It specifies CSAEEQGALYGYTF. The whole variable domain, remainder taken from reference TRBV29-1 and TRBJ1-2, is SAVISQKPSRDICQRGTSLTIQCQVDSQVTMMFWYRQQPGQSLTLIATANQGSEATYESGFVIDKFPISRPNLTFSTLTVSNMSPEDSSIYLCSAEEQGALYGYTFGSGTRLTVV.

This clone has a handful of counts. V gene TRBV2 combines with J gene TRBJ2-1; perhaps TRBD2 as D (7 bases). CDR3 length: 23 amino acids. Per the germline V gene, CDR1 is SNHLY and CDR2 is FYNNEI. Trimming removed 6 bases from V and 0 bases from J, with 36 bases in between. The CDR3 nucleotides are TGTGCCAGCAGCGGGGGCAGGTCGGGCGTGGTGTGGGACTATATCAGCTCCTACAATGAGCAGTTCTTC. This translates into CASSGGRSGVVWDYISSYNEQFF.

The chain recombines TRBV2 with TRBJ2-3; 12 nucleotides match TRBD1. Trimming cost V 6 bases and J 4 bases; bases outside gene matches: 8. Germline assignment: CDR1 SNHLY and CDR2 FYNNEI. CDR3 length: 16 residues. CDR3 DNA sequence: TGTGCCAGCAGGGGACCGGGACAGGGGGCAGCAGATACGCAGTATTTT. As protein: CASRGPGQGAADTQYF.

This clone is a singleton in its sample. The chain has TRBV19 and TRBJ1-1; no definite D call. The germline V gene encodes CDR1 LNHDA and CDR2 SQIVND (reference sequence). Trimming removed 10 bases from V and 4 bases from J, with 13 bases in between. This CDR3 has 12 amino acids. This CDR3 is CATDSWGTEAFF. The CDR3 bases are TGTGCCACCGATTCGTGGGGCACTGAAGCTTTCTTT.

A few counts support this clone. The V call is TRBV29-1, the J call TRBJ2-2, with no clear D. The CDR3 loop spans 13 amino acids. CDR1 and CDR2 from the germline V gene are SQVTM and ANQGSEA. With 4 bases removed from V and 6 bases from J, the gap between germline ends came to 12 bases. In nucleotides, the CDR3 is TGCAGCGTTGGAGCCAGTGCCCCCGGGGAGCTGTTTTTT. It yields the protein CSVGASAPGELFF.

The CDR3 region has the DNA TGCGCCAGCAGCCAAGAAACAGTCCCTGGGACCGGGGAGCTGTTTTTT. Its translation is CASSQETVPGTGELFF. The chain links TRBV4-3 to TRBJ2-2, with unresolved D. The germline gives CDR1 LGHNA, CDR2 YSLEER. The CDR3 covers 16 residues. V was cut by 0 bases and J by 5 bases, with 13 bases left in between.

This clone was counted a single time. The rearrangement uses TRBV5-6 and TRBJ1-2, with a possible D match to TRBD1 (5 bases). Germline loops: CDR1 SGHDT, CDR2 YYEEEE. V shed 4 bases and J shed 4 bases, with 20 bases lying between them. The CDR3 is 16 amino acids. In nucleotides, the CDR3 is TGTGCCAGCAGCCGCTACTGGGACCGCGGTGTCTATGGCTACACCTTC. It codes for CASSRYWDRGVYGYTF.

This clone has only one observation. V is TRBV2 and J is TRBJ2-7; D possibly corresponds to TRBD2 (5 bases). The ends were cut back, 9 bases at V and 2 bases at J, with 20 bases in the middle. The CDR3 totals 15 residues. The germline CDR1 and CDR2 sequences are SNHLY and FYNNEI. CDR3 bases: TGTGCCAGTTCTTCGTTCTCTGCGGAGGCCTACGAGCAGTACTTC. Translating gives CASSSFSAEAYEQYF.

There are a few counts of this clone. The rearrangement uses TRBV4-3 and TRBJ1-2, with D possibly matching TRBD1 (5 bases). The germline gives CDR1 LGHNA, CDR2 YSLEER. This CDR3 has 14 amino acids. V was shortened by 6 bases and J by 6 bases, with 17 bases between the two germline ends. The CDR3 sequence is CASRLTAGRHGYTF. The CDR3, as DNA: TGCGCCAGCAGACTAACGGCAGGGAGGCATGGCTACACCTTC.

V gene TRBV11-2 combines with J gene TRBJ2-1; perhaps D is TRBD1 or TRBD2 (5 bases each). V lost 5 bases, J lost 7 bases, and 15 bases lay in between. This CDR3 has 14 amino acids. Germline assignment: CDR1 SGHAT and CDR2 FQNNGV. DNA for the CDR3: TGTGCCAGCAGCCCCGGGACCCGAAAAAATGAGCAGTTCTTC. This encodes CASSPGTRKNEQFF.